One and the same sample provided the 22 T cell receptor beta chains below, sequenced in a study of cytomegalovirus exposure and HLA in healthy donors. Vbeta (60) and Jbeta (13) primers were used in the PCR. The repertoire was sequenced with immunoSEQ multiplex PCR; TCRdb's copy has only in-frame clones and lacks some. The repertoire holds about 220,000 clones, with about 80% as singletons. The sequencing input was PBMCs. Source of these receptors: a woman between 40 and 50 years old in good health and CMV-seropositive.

CDR3 nucleotide sequence: TGTGCCAGCAGTGAAGAACCTAGCGGGAGGGGCAATGAGCAGTTCTTC. It is translated as CASSEEPSGRGNEQFF. The chain couples TRBV6-1 to TRBJ2-1; 12 positions match TRBD2. This CDR3 is built from 16 residues. V shed 1 base and J 6 bases; nucleotides not matched to a gene: 4. Germline V gives CDR1 MNHNS, CDR2 SASEGT.

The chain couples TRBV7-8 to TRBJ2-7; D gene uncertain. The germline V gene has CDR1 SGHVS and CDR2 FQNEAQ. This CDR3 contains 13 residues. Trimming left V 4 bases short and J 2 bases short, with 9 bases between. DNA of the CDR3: TGTGCCAGCAGCTCCCAAGCCGCCTACGAGCAGTACTTC. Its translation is CASSSQAAYEQYF.

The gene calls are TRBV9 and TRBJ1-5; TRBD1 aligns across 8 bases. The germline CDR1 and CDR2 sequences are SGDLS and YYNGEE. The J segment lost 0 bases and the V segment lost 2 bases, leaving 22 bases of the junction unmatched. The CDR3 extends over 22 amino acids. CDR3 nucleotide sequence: TGTGCCAGCAGCGTTGTTCGGGACTACCCTAGGACAGGGAGGTATAGCAATCAGCCCCAGCATTTT. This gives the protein CASSVVRDYPRTGRYSNQPQHF. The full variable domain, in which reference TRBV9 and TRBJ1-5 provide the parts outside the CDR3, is DSGVTQTPKHLITATGQRVTLRCSPRSGDLSVYWYQQSLDQGLQFLIQYYNGEERAKGNILERFSAQQFPDLHSELNLSSLELGDSALYFCASSVVRDYPRTGRYSNQPQHFGDGTRLSIL.

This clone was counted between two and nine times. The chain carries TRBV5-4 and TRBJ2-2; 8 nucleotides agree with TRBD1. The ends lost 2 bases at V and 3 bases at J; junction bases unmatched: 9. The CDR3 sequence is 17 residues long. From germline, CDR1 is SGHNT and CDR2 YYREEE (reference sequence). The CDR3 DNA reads TGTGCCAGCAGCTTATTCAGGGGGCTTCCGGACACCGGGGAGCTGTTTTTT. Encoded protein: CASSLFRGLPDTGELFF.

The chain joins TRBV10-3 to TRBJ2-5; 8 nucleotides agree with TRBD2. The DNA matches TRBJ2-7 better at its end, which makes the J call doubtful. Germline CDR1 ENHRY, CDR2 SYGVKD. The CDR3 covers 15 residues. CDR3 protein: CAISITGTSISEQYF. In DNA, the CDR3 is TGTGCCATCAGTATCACCGGGACTAGTATAAGCGAGCAGTACTTC.

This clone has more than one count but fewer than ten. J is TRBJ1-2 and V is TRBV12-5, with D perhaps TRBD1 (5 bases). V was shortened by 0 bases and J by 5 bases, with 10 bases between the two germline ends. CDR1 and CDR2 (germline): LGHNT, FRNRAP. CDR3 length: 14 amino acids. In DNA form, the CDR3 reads TGTGCTAGTGGTTTGGTACGGGGGTTATATGGCTACACCTTC. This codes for CASGLVRGLYGYTF.

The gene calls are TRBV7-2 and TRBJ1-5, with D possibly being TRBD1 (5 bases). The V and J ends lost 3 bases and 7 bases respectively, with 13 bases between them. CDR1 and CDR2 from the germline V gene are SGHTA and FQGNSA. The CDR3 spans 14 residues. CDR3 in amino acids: CASSLGTPSQPQHF. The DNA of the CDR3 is TGTGCCAGCAGCTTGGGGACTCCCTCCCAGCCCCAGCATTTT. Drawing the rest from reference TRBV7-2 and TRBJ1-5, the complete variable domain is GAGVSQSPSNKVTEKGKDVELRCDPISGHTALYWYRQSLGQGLEFLIYFQGNSAPDKSGLPSDRFSAERTGGSVSTLTIQRTQQEDSAVYLCASSLGTPSQPQHFGDGTRLSIL.

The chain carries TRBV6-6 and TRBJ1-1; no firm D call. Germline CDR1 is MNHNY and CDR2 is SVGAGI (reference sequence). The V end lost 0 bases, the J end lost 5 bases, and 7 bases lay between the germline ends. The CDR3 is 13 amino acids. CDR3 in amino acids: CASSYSLGTEAFF. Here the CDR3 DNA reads TGTGCCAGCAGTTACTCTCTCGGGACTGAAGCTTTCTTT.

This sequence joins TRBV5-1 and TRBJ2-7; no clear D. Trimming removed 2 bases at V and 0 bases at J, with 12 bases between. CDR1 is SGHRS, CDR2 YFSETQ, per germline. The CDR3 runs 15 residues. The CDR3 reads CASSFLPVSSYEQYF. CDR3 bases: TGCGCCAGCAGCTTCCTCCCAGTCAGCTCCTACGAGCAGTACTTC.

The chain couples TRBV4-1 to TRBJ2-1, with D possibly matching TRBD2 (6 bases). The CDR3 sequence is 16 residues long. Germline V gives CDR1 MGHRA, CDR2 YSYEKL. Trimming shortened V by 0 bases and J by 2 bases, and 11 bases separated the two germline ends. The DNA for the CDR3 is TGCGCCAGCAGCCAAGACTTGCGGGGAACCTACAATGAGCAGTTCTTC. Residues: CASSQDLRGTYNEQFF.

This CDR3 is CASSLDNINYGYTF. As DNA, the CDR3 is TGCGCCAGCAGCTTGGATAACATTAACTATGGCTACACCTTC. V is TRBV5-1 and J is TRBJ1-2; D is uncertain. This CDR3 region has 14 residues. Deletions cut 0 bases from V and 1 base from J, with 7 bases between. Germline lookup yields CDR1 SGHRS and CDR2 YFSETQ.

The CDR3 protein is CASSANLGLNEKLFF. The CDR3 region has the DNA TGTGCCAGCAGTGCTAATTTAGGACTTAATGAAAAACTGTTTTTT. This chain joins TRBV6-1 and TRBJ1-4; D not certain. The CDR3 loop spans 15 amino acids. Trimming removed 4 bases at V and 4 bases at J, with 13 bases between. Germline lookup yields CDR1 MNHNS and CDR2 SASEGT.

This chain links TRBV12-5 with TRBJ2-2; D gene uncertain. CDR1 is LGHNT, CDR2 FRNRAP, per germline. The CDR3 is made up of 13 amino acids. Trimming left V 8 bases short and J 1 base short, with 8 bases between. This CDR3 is CASTRLNTGELFF. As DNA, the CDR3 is TGTGCTAGTACGAGACTGAACACCGGGGAGCTGTTTTTT.

The CDR3 loop reads CASSLQGGTGNTIYF. The CDR3 region has the DNA TGTGCCAGCAGCTTACAGGGGGGTACTGGAAACACCATATATTTT. V and J are TRBV5-4 and TRBJ1-3, with TRBD1 identical over 8 bases. With V trimmed by 2 bases and J by 2 bases, 3 bases remained unmatched. This CDR3 is built from 15 residues. Germline CDR1 and CDR2: SGHNT and YYREEE (reference sequence).

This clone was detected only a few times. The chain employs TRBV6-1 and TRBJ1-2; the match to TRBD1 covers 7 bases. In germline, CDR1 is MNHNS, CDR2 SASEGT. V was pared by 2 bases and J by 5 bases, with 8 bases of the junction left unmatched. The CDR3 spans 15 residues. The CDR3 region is CASSEQGVYIYGYTF. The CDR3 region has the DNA TGTGCCAGCAGTGAACAGGGGGTGTATATTTATGGCTACACCTTC.

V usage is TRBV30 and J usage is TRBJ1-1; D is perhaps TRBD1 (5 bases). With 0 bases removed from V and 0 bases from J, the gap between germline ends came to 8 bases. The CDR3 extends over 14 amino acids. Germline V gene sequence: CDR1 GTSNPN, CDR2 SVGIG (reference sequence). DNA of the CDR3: TGTGCCTGGAGTGTAGGGGAAATGAACACTGAAGCTTTCTTT. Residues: CAWSVGEMNTEAFF.

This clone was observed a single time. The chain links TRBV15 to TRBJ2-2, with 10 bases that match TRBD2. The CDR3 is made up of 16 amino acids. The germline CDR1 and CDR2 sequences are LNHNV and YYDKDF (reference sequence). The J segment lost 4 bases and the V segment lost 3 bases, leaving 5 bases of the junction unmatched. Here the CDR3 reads CATSSSLAGGTGELFF. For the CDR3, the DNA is TGTGCCACCAGCAGTTCCTTAGCGGGAGGCACCGGGGAGCTGTTTTTT.

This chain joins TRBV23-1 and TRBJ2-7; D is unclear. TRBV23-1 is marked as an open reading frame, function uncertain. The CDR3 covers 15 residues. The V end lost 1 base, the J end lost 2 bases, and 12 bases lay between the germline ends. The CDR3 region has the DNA TGCGCCAGCAGTCAATATGCTCCCCGGGCCTACGAGCAGTACTTC. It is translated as CASSQYAPRAYEQYF.

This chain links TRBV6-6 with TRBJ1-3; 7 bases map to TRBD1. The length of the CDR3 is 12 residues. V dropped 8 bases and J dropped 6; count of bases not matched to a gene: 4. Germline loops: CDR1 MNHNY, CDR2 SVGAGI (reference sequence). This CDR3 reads CASGQGENTIYF. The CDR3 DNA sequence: TGTGCCAGCGGTCAGGGGGAAAACACCATATATTTT.

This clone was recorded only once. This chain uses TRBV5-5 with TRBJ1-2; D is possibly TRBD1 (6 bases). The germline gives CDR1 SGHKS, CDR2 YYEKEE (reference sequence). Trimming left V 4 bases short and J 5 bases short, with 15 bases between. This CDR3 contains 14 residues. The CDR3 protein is CASSPRGGGYGYTF. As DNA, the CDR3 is TGTGCCAGCAGCCCCAGGGGAGGGGGGTATGGCTACACCTTC.

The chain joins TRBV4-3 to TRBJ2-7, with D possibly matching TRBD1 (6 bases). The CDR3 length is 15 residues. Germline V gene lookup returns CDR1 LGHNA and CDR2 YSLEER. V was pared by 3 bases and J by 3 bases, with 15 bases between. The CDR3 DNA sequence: TGCGCCAGCAGCCACAGAAAGGAAGGGGGCTACGAGCAGTACTTC. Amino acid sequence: CASSHRKEGGYEQYF.

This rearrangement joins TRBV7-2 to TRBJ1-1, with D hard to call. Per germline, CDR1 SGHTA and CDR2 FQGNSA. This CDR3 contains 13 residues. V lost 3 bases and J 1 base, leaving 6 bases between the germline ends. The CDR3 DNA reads TGTGCCAGCAGCTTCGTAAAGAACACTGAAGCTTTCTTT. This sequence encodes CASSFVKNTEAFF.